What follows are 18 T cell receptor beta chains derived from one specimen sequenced in a study of T cells in Graves' hyperthyroidism and ophthalmopathy (dated by TCRdb to between 2017 and 2020). Libraries were built with multiplex PCR. Sequencer: Illumina HiSeq 2000. TCR beta CDR3 regions were amplified from RNA transcripts. A first-round RT-PCR of the TCR CDR3 used the HTBI primer set with the Qiagen OneStep RT-PCR kit. The raw public data were reprocessed by TCRdb itself: fastp quality trimming at Q25, MiXCR clonotype calling, in-frame beta chains only. All rows with the same CDR3 protein become a single entry with the most common DNA and genes. In all, the sample holds 750,000 to 900,000 distinct CDR3 sequences, and roughly 37% of those were seen once. 7.5% to 9.5% of the sample lies in the top ten. Sequenced input: blood. These receptors were taken from a man between 18 and 29 years old with Graves' hyperthyroidism.

The rearrangement links TRBV20-1 to TRBJ2-7, with D unclear. CDR3 length: 15 residues. V gave up 8 bases and J gave up 3 bases, with 23 bases separating them. The germline V gene has CDR1 DFQATT and CDR2 SNEGSKA (reference sequence). CDR3 coding DNA: TGCAGTCCCTCTAACCCTACGTCCCCCCTCTACGAGCAGTACTTC. Its translation is CSPSNPTSPLYEQYF.

This clonotype was seen a handful of times. The rearrangement uses TRBV5-1 and TRBJ1-6; D gene uncertain. The CDR3 has 14 residues. V was pared by 4 bases and J by 5 bases, with 10 bases between. Germline CDR1 is SGHRS and CDR2 is YFSETQ. The CDR3, as DNA: TGCGCCAGCAGCCCCCCGATGGATAATTCACCCCTCCACTTT. Amino acid sequence: CASSPPMDNSPLHF.

This clonotype was counted ten times or more. V usage is TRBV20-1 and J usage is TRBJ1-1, with D unresolved. V lost 3 bases, J lost 5 bases, and 10 bases lay in between. The CDR3 sequence is 12 residues long. Germline V gene lookup returns CDR1 DFQATT and CDR2 SNEGSKA (reference sequence). In DNA, the CDR3 is TGCAGTGCTAGTACCGTCGGAACTGAAGCTTTCTTT. Its protein product is CSASTVGTEAFF.

As concerns this clonotype: A read error may account for a junction end that differs from germline. The J gene is TRBJ2-6, the V gene TRBV24-1, with 10 bases that match TRBD2. CDR1 and CDR2 (germline): KGHDR, SFDVKD. The CDR3 sequence is 19 residues long. CDR3 protein: CASSLLGLAASSGANVLTF. In DNA form, the CDR3 reads TGTGCCAGCAGTCTCCTCGGACTAGCGGCGAGCTCTGGGGCCAACGTCCTGACTTTC.

The chain combines TRBV19 with TRBJ2-7; 7 nucleotides line up with TRBD1. The CDR3 loop spans 15 amino acids. Germline V gene lookup returns CDR1 LNHDA and CDR2 SQIVND (reference sequence). V lost 8 bases and J lost 4; bases outside the gene matches: 14. The CDR3 DNA follows: TGTGCCAGTTCCACCACCGGGACAGAGATTTACGAGCAGTACTTC. Amino acids: CASSTTGTEIYEQYF.

This clonotype was seen ten or more times. The chain carries TRBV10-3 and TRBJ1-2, with D possibly matching TRBD1 (5 bases). Germline CDR1 and CDR2: ENHRY and SYGVKD. Between the trimmed V and J ends, which lost 0 bases and 2 bases, there was a span of 10 bases. The CDR3 is 15 amino acids. The CDR3 DNA follows: TGTGCCATCAGTGAGTCGCGTAGGGGAAACTATGGCTACACCTTC. Protein: CAISESRRGNYGYTF.

The CDR3 DNA is TGCAGTGCTAGAGAGCTTCAGGGGCAGTACGAGCAGTACTTC. Residues: CSARELQGQYEQYF. J is TRBJ2-7 and V is TRBV20-1; tentatively, D is TRBD1 (6 bases). CDR1 DFQATT and CDR2 SNEGSKA come from the germline V gene (reference sequence). Between the trimmed V and J ends, which lost 0 bases and 4 bases, there was a span of 13 bases. This CDR3 comprises 14 residues.

About this clonotype itself: A junction boundary mismatches the germline segment, possibly from a read error. The chain links TRBV7-9 to TRBJ1-1; a weak D match, TRBD1 (6 bases). Germline V gene sequence: CDR1 SEHNR, CDR2 FQNEAQ (reference sequence). This CDR3 is built from 16 residues. CDR3 protein: CASSSPGGGMNSEAFF. CDR3 bases: TGTGCCAGCAGTTCTCCTGGTGGGGGCATGAACTCTGAAGCTTTCTTT.

This clonotype was observed many times. Written as DNA, the CDR3 is TGTGCCAGTCAGATCTATAATTCACCCCTCCACTTT. The encoded protein is CASQIYNSPLHF. This chain joins TRBV2 and TRBJ1-6; D is uncertain. The V end lost 9 bases, the J end lost 3 bases, and 6 bases lay between the germline ends. This CDR3 is built from 12 residues. Germline values: CDR1 SNHLY, CDR2 FYNNEI.

The V call is TRBV12-3 or TRBV12-4, the J call TRBJ1-1; D might be TRBD1 (5 bases). With 2 bases removed from V and 3 bases from J, the gap between germline ends came to 13 bases. The CDR3 has 15 amino acids. The chain's CDR3 is CASSLSYRFDTEAFF. DNA of the CDR3: TGTGCCAGCAGTTTATCGTACAGGTTTGACACTGAAGCTTTCTTT.

This clonotype was recorded a few times. This CDR3 is CASLAGGSTETQYF. DNA for the CDR3: TGTGCCAGCTTAGCGGGAGGCTCTACAGAGACCCAGTACTTC. The J gene is TRBJ2-5, the V gene TRBV7-2, with 10 bases fitting TRBD2. The CDR3 loop spans 14 amino acids. Unmatched junction bases numbered 7, after V lost 8 bases and J lost 4 bases. Germline assignment: CDR1 SGHTA and CDR2 FQGNSA. Full variable domain (outside the CDR3, taken from reference TRBV7-2 and TRBJ2-5): GAGVSQSPSNKVTEKGKDVELRCDPISGHTALYWYRQSLGQGLEFLIYFQGNSAPDKSGLPSDRFSAERTGGSVSTLTIQRTQQEDSAVYLCASLAGGSTETQYFGPGTRLLVL.

This clonotype was found many times. V usage is TRBV7-2 and J usage is TRBJ2-5, with TRBD2 identical over 8 bases. After removal of 3 bases from V and 5 bases from J, the junction contained 8 bases not matched to a gene. The germline CDR1 and CDR2 sequences are SGHTA and FQGNSA. CDR3 length equals 15 residues. CDR3 residues: CASSLLAGLLETQYF. The CDR3, as DNA: TGTGCCAGCAGCTTGCTAGCGGGCTTGTTGGAGACCCAGTACTTC. Supplemented by reference TRBV7-2 and TRBJ2-5, the full variable domain reads GAGVSQSPSNKVTEKGKDVELRCDPISGHTALYWYRQSLGQGLEFLIYFQGNSAPDKSGLPSDRFSAERTGGSVSTLTIQRTQQEDSAVYLCASSLLAGLLETQYFGPGTRLLVL.

The chain has TRBV19 and TRBJ1-5; 7 bases map to TRBD1. CDR1 and CDR2 from the germline V gene are LNHDA and SQIVND (reference sequence). The J segment lost 2 bases and the V segment lost 1 base, leaving 8 bases of the junction unmatched. CDR3 length: 17 residues. CDR3 DNA sequence: TGTGCCAGTAGTATAGGTAGGAACAGGGGTGGCAATCAGCCCCAGCATTTT. As protein: CASSIGRNRGGNQPQHF.

As to this clonotype: The junction does not match germline at one end; this may be a read error. The J gene is TRBJ2-6, the V gene TRBV15; 9 positions agree with TRBD1. CDR3 length equals 18 residues. Germline-derived CDR1 and CDR2 are LNHNV and YYDKDF (reference sequence). The CDR3, as DNA: TGTGCCAGCAGCAAGGCCGGGACAGGGTCCCCTGGGGCCAACGTCCTGACTTTC. It yields the protein CASSKAGTGSPGANVLTF.

In its sample, this clonotype was seen many times. J is TRBJ2-2 and V is TRBV15; no definite D call. Germline V gene sequence: CDR1 LNHNV, CDR2 YYDKDF (reference sequence). The CDR3 is made up of 14 amino acids. V lost 2 bases, J lost 3 bases, and 7 bases lay in between. The CDR3: CATSRPSDTGELFF. In DNA, the CDR3 is TGTGCCACCAGCAGACCATCAGACACCGGGGAGCTGTTTTTT.

The sample holds many counts of this clonotype. J is TRBJ1-5 and V is TRBV7-9; 8 nucleotides match TRBD1. Germline V gene lookup returns CDR1 SEHNR and CDR2 FQNEAQ (reference sequence). This CDR3 is built from 13 residues. J was trimmed by 5 bases and V by 5 bases; bases with no gene match: 2. The CDR3 nucleotides read TGTGCCAGCAGCAAGACAGGGGATCAGCCCCAGCATTTT. Encoded protein: CASSKTGDQPQHF.

Only one count was recorded for this clonotype. The CDR3 is CSVDWGSGANTEAFF. CDR3 nucleotide sequence: TGCAGCGTTGATTGGGGGTCGGGAGCGAACACTGAAGCTTTCTTT. The V and J genes are TRBV29-1 and TRBJ1-1; tentatively, D is TRBD1 (5 bases). The CDR3 has 15 amino acids. The V gene's germline CDR1 is SQVTM and CDR2 ANQGSEA. The V gene lost 3 bases and the J gene lost 1 base, with 15 bases spanning the gap.

This clonotype occurred a few times. The chain has TRBV6-1 and TRBJ1-1; D gene ambiguous. Germline CDR1 reads MNHNS; CDR2 reads SASEGT. CDR3 length equals 14 residues. Trimming stripped 5 bases from V and 3 bases from J, with 13 bases between. CDR3 loop: CASSLRNRDTEAFF. The DNA for the CDR3 is TGTGCCAGCAGTCTGAGGAATCGGGACACTGAAGCTTTCTTT.